Sequencing of this T cell receptor beta chain was carried out in a study of regulatory T cells in long-lasting Graves disease. Study-level information: In persistent Graves' disease, antithyroid drugs had been taken for over 5 years and TSH receptor antibodies stayed positive.

The germline gives CDR1 SEHNR, CDR2 FQNEAQ (reference sequence). V was clipped by 5 bases and J by 8 bases, with 9 bases between them. The CDR3 has 12 amino acids. This clonotype occurred many times. Its target is unknown. HTBI primers from iRepertoire and Arm-PCR of CDR3 regions yielded the TCR beta libraries. In the authors' workflow: Throughout the samples, researchers identified roughly 59 TRBV and about 15 TRBJ segments. MiXCR was run by TCRdb on the multiplex PCR reads, yielding one entry per CDR3 protein. The V and J calls were not made by the authors but by TCRdb's processing. The sample has about 470,000 distinct CDR3 sequences, about a fifth seen once. General study findings and limits: Segments TRBV28, TRBJ1-2 and TRBJ2-5 showed preferential usage in persistent disease.

Time point in this sample: persistent/refractory GD, antithyroid drugs over 5 years with positive TRAb. PBMC RNA served as the TCR library source. Collection of peripheral blood (roughly 9.7 milliliters) was done using EDTA tubes. V usage is TRBV7-9 and J usage is TRBJ1-4; D may be TRBD1 (5 bases). The receptor was isolated from a female donor with Graves disease. The sample was peripheral blood mononuclear cells (PBMCs), taken when the disease was refractory, from a patient treated with antithyroid drugs. This CDR3 is CASSPPGEKLFF. CDR3 DNA: TGTGCCAGCAGCCCCCCAGGGGAAAAACTGTTTTTT. Supplemented by reference TRBV7-9 and TRBJ1-4, the full variable domain reads DTGVSQNPRHKITKRGQNVTFRCDPISEHNRLYWYRQTLGQGPEFLTYFQNEAQLEKSRLLSDRFSAERPKGSFSTLEIQRTEQGDSAMYLCASSPPGEKLFFGSGTQLSVL.